Detailed here is one T cell receptor (beta chain). Its target is unknown. The same CDR3 can be traced to other DNA sequences in this sample. These data belong to a study of shared clonotypes between healthy human individuals. Notes on the study in general: Naive CD4 clonotype sharing across several donors was around 5%.

Assay: immunoSEQ multiplex PCR; the TCRdb copy retains only in-frame clones and omits some. The data show approximately 1.5 million clones, with roughly 98.5% seen just once and 0.3% to 0.45% held by the top ten. Donors included only healthy HIV-negative adults lacking recent acute infections or vaccinations. The study drew all its donors from Caucasian adults living in Nashville, Tennessee. This TCR was recovered from a man aged 25 to 45 in good health. Sequencing used naive CD4+ T cells sorted from blood. As for subset: CD45RA+ positively selected.

The CDR3 protein is CASSGVYEQYF. The CDR3 nucleotides read TGCGCCAGCAGTGGTGTCTACGAGCAGTACTTC. V is TRBV10-2 and J is TRBJ2-7; unclear D gene. Deletions cut 4 bases from V and 3 bases from J, with 4 bases between. This CDR3 is 11 amino acids long. Germline assignment: CDR1 WSHSY and CDR2 SAAADI.